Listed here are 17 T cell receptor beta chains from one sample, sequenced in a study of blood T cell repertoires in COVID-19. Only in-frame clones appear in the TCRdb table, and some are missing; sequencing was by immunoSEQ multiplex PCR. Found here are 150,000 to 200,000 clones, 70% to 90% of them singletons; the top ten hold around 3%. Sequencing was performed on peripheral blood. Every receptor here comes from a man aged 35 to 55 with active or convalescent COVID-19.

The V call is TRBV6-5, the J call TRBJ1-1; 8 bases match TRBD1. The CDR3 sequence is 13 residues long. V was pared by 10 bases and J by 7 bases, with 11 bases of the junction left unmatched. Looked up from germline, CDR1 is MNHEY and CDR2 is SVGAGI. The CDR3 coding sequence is TGTGCCACCCTTGAACAGGGGGGGAATGAAGCTTTCTTT. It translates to CATLEQGGNEAFF.

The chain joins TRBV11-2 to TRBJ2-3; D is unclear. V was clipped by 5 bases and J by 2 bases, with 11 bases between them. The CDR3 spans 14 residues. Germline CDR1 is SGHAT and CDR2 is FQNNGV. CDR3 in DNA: TGTGCCAGCAGCCTCCGGTACCACACAGATACGCAGTATTTT. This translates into CASSLRYHTDTQYF.

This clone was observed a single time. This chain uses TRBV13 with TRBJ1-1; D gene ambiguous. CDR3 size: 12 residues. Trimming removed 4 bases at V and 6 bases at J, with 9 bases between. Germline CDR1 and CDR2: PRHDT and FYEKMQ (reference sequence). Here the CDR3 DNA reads TGTGCCAGCAGCTCGGGGTTTGCTGAAGCTTTCTTT. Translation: CASSSGFAEAFF. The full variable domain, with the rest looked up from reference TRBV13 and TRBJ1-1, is AAGVIQSPRHLIKEKRETATLKCYPIPRHDTVYWYQQGPGQDPQFLISFYEKMQSDKGSIPDRFSAQQFSDYHSELNMSSLELGDSALYFCASSSGFAEAFFGQGTRLTVV.

The CDR3 reads CSVEQGRDTEAFF. CDR3 bases: TGCAGCGTGGAACAGGGAAGGGACACTGAAGCTTTCTTT. The rearrangement links TRBV29-1 to TRBJ1-1; tentatively, D is TRBD1 (6 bases). CDR1 and CDR2 (germline): SQVTM, ANQGSEA. Trimming removed 6 bases from V and 3 bases from J, with 14 bases in between. The CDR3 runs 13 residues.

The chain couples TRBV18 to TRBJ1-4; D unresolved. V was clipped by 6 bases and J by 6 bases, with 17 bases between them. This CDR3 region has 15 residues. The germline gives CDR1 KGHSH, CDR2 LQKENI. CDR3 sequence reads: CASSSPGQVDEKLFF. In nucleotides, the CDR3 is TGTGCCAGCTCGTCGCCCGGCCAGGTGGATGAAAAACTGTTTTTT.

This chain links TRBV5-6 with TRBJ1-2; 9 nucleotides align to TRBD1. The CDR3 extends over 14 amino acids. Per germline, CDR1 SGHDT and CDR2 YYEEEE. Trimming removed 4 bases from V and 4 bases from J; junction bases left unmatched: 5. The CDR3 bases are TGTGCCAGCAGCCAGGACAGGGGAGTCTATGGCTACACCTTC. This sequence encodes CASSQDRGVYGYTF. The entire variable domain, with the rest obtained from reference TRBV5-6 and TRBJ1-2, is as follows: DAGVTQSPTHLIKTRGQQVTLRCSPKSGHDTVSWYQQALGQGPQFIFQYYEEEERQRGNFPDRFSGHQFPNYSSELNVNALLLGDSALYLCASSQDRGVYGYTFGSGTRLTVV.

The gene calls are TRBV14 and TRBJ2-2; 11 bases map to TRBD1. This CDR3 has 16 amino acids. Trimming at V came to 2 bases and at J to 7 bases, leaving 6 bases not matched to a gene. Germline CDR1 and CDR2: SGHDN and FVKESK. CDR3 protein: CASSQFRTGGSGELFF. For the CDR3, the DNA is TGTGCCAGCAGCCAATTTAGGACAGGGGGCAGCGGGGAGCTGTTTTTT.

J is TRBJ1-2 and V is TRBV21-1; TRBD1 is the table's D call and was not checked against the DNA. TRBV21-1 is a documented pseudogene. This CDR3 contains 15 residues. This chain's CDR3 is CASSTSTGVGYGYTF. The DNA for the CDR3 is TGTGCCAGCAGCACGTCGACAGGGGTGGGGTATGGCTACACCTTC.

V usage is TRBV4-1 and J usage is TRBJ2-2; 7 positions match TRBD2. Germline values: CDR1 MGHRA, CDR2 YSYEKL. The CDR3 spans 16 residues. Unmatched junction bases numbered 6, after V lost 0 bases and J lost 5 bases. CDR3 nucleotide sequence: TGCGCCAGCAGCCAAGATGGGGGGGTTAGGACCGGGGAGCTGTTTTTT. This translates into CASSQDGGVRTGELFF.

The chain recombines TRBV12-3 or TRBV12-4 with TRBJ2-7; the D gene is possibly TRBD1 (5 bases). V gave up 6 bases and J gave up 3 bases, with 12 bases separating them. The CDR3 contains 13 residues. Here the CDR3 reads CASRRTGDYEQYF. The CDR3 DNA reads TGTGCCAGCAGAAGAACAGGCGACTACGAGCAGTACTTC.

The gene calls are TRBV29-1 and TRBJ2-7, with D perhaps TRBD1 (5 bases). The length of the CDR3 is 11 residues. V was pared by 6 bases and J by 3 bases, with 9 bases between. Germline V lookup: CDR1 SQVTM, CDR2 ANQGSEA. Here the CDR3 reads CSVPDSYEQYF. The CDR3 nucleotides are TGCAGCGTCCCAGACAGCTACGAGCAGTACTTC.

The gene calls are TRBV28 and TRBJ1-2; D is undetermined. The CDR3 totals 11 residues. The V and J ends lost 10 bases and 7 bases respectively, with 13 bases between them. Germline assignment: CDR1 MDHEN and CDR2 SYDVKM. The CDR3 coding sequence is TGTGCCACCTCGGGAGGGAGTGGCTACACCTTC. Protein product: CATSGGSGYTF.

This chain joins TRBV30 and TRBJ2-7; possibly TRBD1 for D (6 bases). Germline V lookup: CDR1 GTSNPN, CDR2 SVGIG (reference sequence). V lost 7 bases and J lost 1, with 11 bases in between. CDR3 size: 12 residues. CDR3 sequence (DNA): TGTGCCTCACAGGGCGAGTCCTACGAGCAGTACTTC. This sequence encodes CASQGESYEQYF.

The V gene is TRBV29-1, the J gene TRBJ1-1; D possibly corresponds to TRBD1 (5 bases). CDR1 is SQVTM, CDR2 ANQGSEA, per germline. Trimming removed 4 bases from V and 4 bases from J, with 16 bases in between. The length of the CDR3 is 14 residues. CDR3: CSVGAPRGSTEAFF. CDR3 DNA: TGCAGCGTTGGGGCCCCTCGGGGGAGCACTGAAGCTTTCTTT.

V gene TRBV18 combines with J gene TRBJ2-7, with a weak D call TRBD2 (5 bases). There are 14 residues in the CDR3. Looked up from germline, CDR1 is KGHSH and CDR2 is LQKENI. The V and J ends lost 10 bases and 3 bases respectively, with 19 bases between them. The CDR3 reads CATTSGEEDYEQYF. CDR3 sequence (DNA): TGTGCCACCACCTCCGGGGAAGAGGACTACGAGCAGTACTTC. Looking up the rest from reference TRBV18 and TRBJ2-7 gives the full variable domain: NAGVMQNPRHLVRRRGQEARLRCSPMKGHSHVYWYRQLPEEGLKFMVYLQKENIIDESGMPKERFSAEFPKEGPSILRIQQVVRGDSAAYFCATTSGEEDYEQYFGPGTRLTVT.

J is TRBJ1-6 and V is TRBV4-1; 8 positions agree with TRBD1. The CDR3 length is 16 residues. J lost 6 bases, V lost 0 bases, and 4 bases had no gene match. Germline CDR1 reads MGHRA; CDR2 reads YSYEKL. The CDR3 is CASSQDHGQGNSPLHF. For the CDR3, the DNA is TGCGCCAGCAGCCAAGATCATGGACAGGGTAATTCACCCCTCCACTTT.

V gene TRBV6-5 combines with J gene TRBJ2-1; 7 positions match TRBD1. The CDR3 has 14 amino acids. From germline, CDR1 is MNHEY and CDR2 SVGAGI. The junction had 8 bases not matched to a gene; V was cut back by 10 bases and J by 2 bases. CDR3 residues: CAIPGQTPYNEQFF. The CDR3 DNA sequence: TGTGCCATCCCGGGACAGACGCCCTACAATGAGCAGTTCTTC.